Listed here are 25 T cell receptor beta chains from one sample, sequenced in a study of PD-1 blockade in classical Hodgkin lymphoma. Sample time point: cycle 4 day 1 (C4D1), after around six weeks of nivolumab. In every patient, relapse followed autologous stem cell transplantation, while exposure to brentuximab vedotin differed. Sequencing was performed with immunoSEQ multiplex PCR; in TCRdb, only in-frame clones are kept and a portion is missing. The sample lists roughly 90,000 clones; 83% were seen once. Sequenced material: peripheral blood mononuclear cells (PBMCs), taken before the fourth cycle of nivolumab. These receptors were collected from a human donor with classical Hodgkin lymphoma.

This clone has just one count. The chain is built from TRBV7-8 and TRBJ2-3; 12 bases are shared with TRBD2. Trimming cost V 4 bases and J 6 bases; bases outside gene matches: 5. The CDR3 extends over 15 amino acids. Germline V gives CDR1 SGHVS, CDR2 FQNEAQ. CDR3: CASSSRTSGADTQYF. Here the CDR3 DNA reads TGTGCCAGCAGCTCCAGGACTAGCGGGGCTGATACGCAGTATTTT.

The chain has TRBV28 and TRBJ2-1; 7 bases are shared with TRBD2. V was pared by 4 bases and J by 7 bases, with 4 bases of the junction left unmatched. Germline CDR1 and CDR2: MDHEN and SYDVKM. The CDR3 runs to 13 residues. CDR3 amino acids: CASSSWGGNEQFF. The CDR3 nucleotides are TGTGCCAGCAGTTCTTGGGGAGGGAATGAGCAGTTCTTC.

The genes are TRBV10-1 and TRBJ1-5; unclear D gene. Looked up from germline, CDR1 is WNHNN and CDR2 is SYGVQD (reference sequence). The CDR3 contains 17 residues. Trimming took off 4 bases at V and 5 bases at J, with 21 bases between the two ends. CDR3 residues: CASSGVRDQQKDQPQHF. The CDR3 coding sequence is TGCGCCAGCAGTGGGGTGAGGGATCAACAGAAAGATCAGCCCCAGCATTTT.

The chain joins TRBV5-1 to TRBJ2-5; D is tentatively TRBD1 or TRBD2 (6 bases each). The CDR3 consists of 14 residues. V was trimmed by 0 bases and J by 5 bases, leaving 11 bases between them. Germline CDR1 SGHRS, CDR2 YFSETQ. The CDR3 region is CASSLDRAGETQYF. The CDR3 DNA reads as TGCGCCAGCAGCTTGGACAGGGCGGGGGAGACCCAGTACTTC.

The chain has TRBV28 and TRBJ2-1; D is unresolved. CDR3 length equals 13 residues. Germline V gene lookup returns CDR1 MDHEN and CDR2 SYDVKM. The V and J ends lost 3 bases and 4 bases respectively, with 7 bases between them. The CDR3 protein is CASSFLVYNEQFF. The CDR3 DNA reads TGTGCCAGCAGTTTTTTGGTTTACAATGAGCAGTTCTTC.

There are a few counts of this clone. DNA for the CDR3: TGTGCCAGCTCACCTCTCACCTCTGGGGCCAACGTCCTGACTTTC. Translation: CASSPLTSGANVLTF. The chain combines TRBV18 with TRBJ2-6; no clear D gene. Germline-derived CDR1 and CDR2 are KGHSH and LQKENI. The germline V and J ends were trimmed by 3 bases and 0 bases, with 6 bases remaining between them. CDR3 length equals 15 residues.

The V and J genes are TRBV28 and TRBJ1-2, with D possibly matching TRBD1 (6 bases). V was clipped by 5 bases and J by 2 bases, with 9 bases between them. This CDR3 contains 13 residues. CDR1 and CDR2 (germline): MDHEN, SYDVKM. The CDR3: CASSQTGNYGYTF. Here the CDR3 DNA reads TGTGCCAGCAGTCAAACAGGGAACTATGGCTACACCTTC.

The chain carries TRBV7-3 and TRBJ2-1, with TRBD2 matching over 9 bases. The CDR3 consists of 15 residues. Germline V gives CDR1 SGHTA, CDR2 FQGTGA. After removal of 5 bases from V and 9 bases from J, the junction contained 11 bases not matched to a gene. As DNA, the CDR3 is TGTGCCAGCAGCCAGGCAGGGACTAGCTCCCGTGAGCAGTTCTTC. Its translation: CASSQAGTSSREQFF.

This chain links TRBV30 with TRBJ2-3; D is unresolved. The CDR3 spans 12 residues. Per the germline V gene, CDR1 is GTSNPN and CDR2 is SVGIG (reference sequence). The V end was cut by 0 bases, the J end by 4 bases, with 5 bases between. The CDR3 sequence is CAWSVRPDTQYF. DNA for the CDR3: TGTGCCTGGAGTGTACGTCCAGATACGCAGTATTTT. Drawing the rest from reference TRBV30 and TRBJ2-3, the complete variable domain is SQTIHQWPATLVQPVGSPLSLECTVEGTSNPNLYWYRQAAGRGLQLLFYSVGIGQISSEVPQNLSASRPQDRQFILSSKKLLLSDSGFYLCAWSVRPDTQYFGPGTRLTVL.

On this clone: At one end the junction does not follow the germline gene, possibly because of a read error. The V call is TRBV19, the J call TRBJ2-7; 9 bases align to TRBD1. This CDR3 has 12 residues. Per germline, CDR1 LNHDA and CDR2 SQIVND (reference sequence). This CDR3 reads CASTTTGGTPSF. The CDR3 DNA sequence: TGTGCCAGTACTACTACAGGGGGCACCCCGTCCTTC.

The gene calls are TRBV5-8 and TRBJ2-5; TRBD1 is a possible D gene (7 bases). This CDR3 spans 15 amino acids. Germline CDR1 reads SGHTS; CDR2 reads YDEGEE. Trimming cost V 2 bases and J 4 bases, with 15 bases left between them. The CDR3 loop reads CASSFGQGGRETQYF. The CDR3 DNA follows: TGTGCCAGCAGCTTCGGGCAGGGGGGACGAGAGACCCAGTACTTC.

This clone was counted many times. The chain carries TRBV2 and TRBJ2-5; the D is unclear. Germline V CDR1 and CDR2: SNHLY, FYNNEI. The CDR3 totals 13 residues. V was trimmed by 6 bases and J by 1 base, leaving 9 bases between them. The CDR3 bases are TGTGCCAGCAGCTGGGTGGGCCAAGAGACCCAGTACTTC. Its protein is CASSWVGQETQYF. The entire variable domain, with the rest obtained from reference TRBV2 and TRBJ2-5, is as follows: EPEVTQTPSHQVTQMGQEVILRCVPISNHLYFYWYRQILGQKVEFLVSFYNNEISEKSEIFDDQFSVERPDGSNFTLKIRSTKLEDSAMYFCASSWVGQETQYFGPGTRLLVL.

CDR3 sequence reads: CASSHAKAGGYEQYF. CDR3 DNA sequence: TGCGCCAGCAGCCACGCAAAAGCGGGGGGCTACGAGCAGTACTTC. The chain combines TRBV4-3 with TRBJ2-7; the match to TRBD2 covers 9 bases. Germline lookup yields CDR1 LGHNA and CDR2 YSLEER. V shed 3 bases and J 3 bases; nucleotides not matched to a gene: 6. This CDR3 has 15 residues.

The chain employs TRBV7-2 and TRBJ1-5; perhaps TRBD1 as D (6 bases). V lost 4 bases to trimming and J lost 7 bases, with 17 bases between them. Germline assignment: CDR1 SGHTA and CDR2 FQGNSA. This CDR3 contains 15 residues. Here the CDR3 DNA reads TGTGCCAGCAGCTCGGCCGGGGGCTCGGGACAGCCCCAGCATTTT. Encoded protein: CASSSAGGSGQPQHF. The full variable domain, in which reference TRBV7-2 and TRBJ1-5 provide the parts outside the CDR3, is GAGVSQSPSNKVTEKGKDVELRCDPISGHTALYWYRQSLGQGLEFLIYFQGNSAPDKSGLPSDRFSAERTGGSVSTLTIQRTQQEDSAVYLCASSSAGGSGQPQHFGDGTRLSIL.

This rearrangement joins TRBV5-8 to TRBJ1-1, with a tentative D call TRBD1 (5 bases). This CDR3 is built from 13 residues. From germline, CDR1 is SGHTS and CDR2 YDEGEE. The ends were cut back, 4 bases at V and 4 bases at J, with 11 bases in the middle. CDR3: CASSRRGSTEAFF. CDR3 DNA: TGTGCCAGCAGCCGACGGGGGTCCACTGAAGCTTTCTTT. Together with reference TRBV5-8 and TRBJ1-1, the CDR3 gives the full variable domain: EAGVTQSPTHLIKTRGQQATLRCSPISGHTSVYWYQQALGLGLQFLLWYDEGEERNRGNFPPRFSGRQFPNYSSELNVNALELEDSALYLCASSRRGSTEAFFGQGTRLTVV.

This clone appeared a few times. The V gene is TRBV5-1, the J gene TRBJ2-3; D not certain. The length of the CDR3 is 16 residues. Germline CDR1 SGHRS, CDR2 YFSETQ. With 6 bases removed from V and 4 bases from J, the gap between germline ends came to 21 bases. The CDR3: CASKTGPSSRPDTQYF. CDR3 sequence (DNA): TGCGCCAGCAAAACGGGCCCCTCTAGTCGGCCAGATACGCAGTATTTT.

The chain joins TRBV6-1 to TRBJ2-7, with 11 positions matching TRBD2. CDR1 MNHNS and CDR2 SASEGT come from the germline V gene. The CDR3 is 15 amino acids. J lost 4 bases, V lost 1 base, and 3 bases had no gene match. DNA for the CDR3: TGTGCCAGCAGTGAAGGGACTAGCGGGCTTTACGAGCAGTACTTC. Amino acid sequence: CASSEGTSGLYEQYF.

This chain connects TRBV25-1 to TRBJ2-3, with a possible D match to TRBD1 (6 bases). Trimming stripped 3 bases from V and 4 bases from J, with 8 bases between. Germline loops: CDR1 MGHDK, CDR2 SYGVNS. CDR3 size: 13 residues. CDR3 DNA: TGTGCCAGCAGTGATGGGGGCGCAGATACGCAGTATTTT. It codes for CASSDGGADTQYF.

The rearrangement links TRBV21-1 to TRBJ2-1; the listed D gene, TRBD2, was not tested against the DNA. TRBV21-1 is shown as a pseudogene. This CDR3 comprises 16 residues. CDR3 region: CASSKEASGKYNEQFF. Here the CDR3 DNA reads TGTGCCAGCAGCAAAGAGGCTAGCGGAAAATACAATGAGCAGTTCTTC.

V gene TRBV19 combines with J gene TRBJ1-1, with 7 nucleotides matching TRBD1. The CDR3 runs to 13 residues. The trim removed 7 bases at V and 0 bases at J, leaving 2 bases unmatched. The V gene's germline CDR1 is LNHDA and CDR2 SQIVND (reference sequence). CDR3 in DNA: TGTGCCAGTATGCAGGGGGTGAACACTGAAGCTTTCTTT. Encoded protein: CASMQGVNTEAFF.

The chain links TRBV7-8 to TRBJ1-1, with D tentatively TRBD1 (5 bases). This CDR3 has 14 residues. CDR1 and CDR2 (germline): SGHVS, FQNEAQ. The V and J ends lost 1 base and 3 bases respectively, with 9 bases between them. CDR3 DNA: TGTGCCAGCAGCTTAGAAACGGGGGACACTGAAGCTTTCTTT. It codes for CASSLETGDTEAFF.

The chain employs TRBV10-3 and TRBJ1-5, with 9 bases lining up with TRBD1. With V trimmed by 2 bases and J by 6 bases, 2 bases remained unmatched. Germline V gives CDR1 ENHRY, CDR2 SYGVKD. This CDR3 has 14 residues. The CDR3 DNA is TGTGCCATCAGTGAGGGGACAGGGATTCAGCCCCAGCATTTT. It is translated as CAISEGTGIQPQHF.

This chain uses TRBV11-3 with TRBJ2-2; 11 nucleotides align to TRBD1. The V segment lost 4 bases and the J segment 3 bases; nucleotides outside the gene matches: 1. There are 15 residues in the CDR3. Germline V gene sequence: CDR1 SGHNT, CDR2 YENEEA. The CDR3 loop is CASSWGQGDTGELFF. The DNA of the CDR3 is TGTGCCAGCAGCTGGGGACAGGGGGACACCGGGGAGCTGTTTTTT.

This chain uses TRBV6-5 with TRBJ1-4; D perhaps matches TRBD1 (5 bases). Trimming left V 10 bases short and J 3 bases short, with 12 bases between. CDR1 and CDR2 from the germline V gene are MNHEY and SVGAGI. This CDR3 contains 13 residues. CDR3: CATTDSPNEKLFF. CDR3 nucleotide sequence: TGTGCCACAACAGACAGTCCTAATGAAAAACTGTTTTTT.

A single count supports this clone. The chain has TRBV7-6 and TRBJ1-5; no firm D call. This CDR3 is 14 amino acids long. Germline CDR1 reads SGHVS; CDR2 reads FNYEAQ. Trimming took 2 bases from V and 2 from J, leaving 7 bases between them. Here the CDR3 reads CASSLYKGNQPQHF. The CDR3 DNA reads TGTGCCAGCAGCTTATATAAGGGCAATCAGCCCCAGCATTTT.